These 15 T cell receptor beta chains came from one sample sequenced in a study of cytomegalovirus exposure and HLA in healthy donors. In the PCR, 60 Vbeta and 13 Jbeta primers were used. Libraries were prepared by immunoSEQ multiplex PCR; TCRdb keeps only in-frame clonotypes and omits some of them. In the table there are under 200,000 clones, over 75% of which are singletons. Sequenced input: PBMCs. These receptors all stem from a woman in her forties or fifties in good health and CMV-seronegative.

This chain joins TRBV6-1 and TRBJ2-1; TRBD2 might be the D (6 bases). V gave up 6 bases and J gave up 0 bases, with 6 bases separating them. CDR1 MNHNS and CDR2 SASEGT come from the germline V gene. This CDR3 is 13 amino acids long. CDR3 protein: CASRTSSYNEQFF. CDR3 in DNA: TGTGCCAGCAGGACTAGCTCCTACAATGAGCAGTTCTTC.

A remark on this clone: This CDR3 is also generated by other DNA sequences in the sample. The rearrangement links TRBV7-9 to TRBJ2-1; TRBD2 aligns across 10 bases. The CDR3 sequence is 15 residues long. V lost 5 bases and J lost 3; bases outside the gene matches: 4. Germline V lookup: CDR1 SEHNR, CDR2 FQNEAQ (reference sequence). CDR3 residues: CASSPERGGYNEQFF. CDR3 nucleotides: TGTGCCAGCAGCCCCGAGCGGGGGGGCTACAATGAGCAGTTCTTC.

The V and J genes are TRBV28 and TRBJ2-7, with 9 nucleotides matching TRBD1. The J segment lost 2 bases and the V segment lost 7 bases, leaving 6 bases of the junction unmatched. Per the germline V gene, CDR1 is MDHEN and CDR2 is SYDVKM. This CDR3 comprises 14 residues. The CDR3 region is CASIPGTGTYEQYF. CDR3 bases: TGTGCCAGCATACCCGGGACAGGGACCTACGAGCAGTACTTC.

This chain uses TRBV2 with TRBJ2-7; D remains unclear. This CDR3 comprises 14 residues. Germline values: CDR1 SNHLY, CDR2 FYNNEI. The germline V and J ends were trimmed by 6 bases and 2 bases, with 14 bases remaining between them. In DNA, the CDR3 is TGTGCCAGCAGCGATCTGGGTACTACCTACGAGCAGTACTTC. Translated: CASSDLGTTYEQYF.

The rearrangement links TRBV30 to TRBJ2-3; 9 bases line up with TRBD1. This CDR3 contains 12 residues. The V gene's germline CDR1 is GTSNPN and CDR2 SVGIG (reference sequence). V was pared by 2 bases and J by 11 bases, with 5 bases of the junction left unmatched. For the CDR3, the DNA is TGTGCCTGGAGTCTACGGACAGGGGAGCAGTATTTT. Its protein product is CAWSLRTGEQYF.

In DNA form, the CDR3 reads TGTGCCTGGAGTGTAGGAATAGGCCCCACGGGGGAGCAGTTCTTC. This translates into CAWSVGIGPTGEQFF. V is TRBV30 and J is TRBJ2-1; maybe TRBD2 (5 bases). V dropped 0 bases and J dropped 10 bases, with 19 bases sitting between them. Germline CDR1 is GTSNPN and CDR2 is SVGIG (reference sequence). The CDR3 length is 15 residues.

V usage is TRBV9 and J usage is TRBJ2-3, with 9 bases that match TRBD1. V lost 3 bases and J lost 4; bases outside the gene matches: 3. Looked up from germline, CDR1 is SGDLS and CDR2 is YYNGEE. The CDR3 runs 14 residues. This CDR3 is CASSEGQGPDTQYF. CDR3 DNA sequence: TGTGCCAGCAGCGAGGGACAGGGTCCAGATACGCAGTATTTT.

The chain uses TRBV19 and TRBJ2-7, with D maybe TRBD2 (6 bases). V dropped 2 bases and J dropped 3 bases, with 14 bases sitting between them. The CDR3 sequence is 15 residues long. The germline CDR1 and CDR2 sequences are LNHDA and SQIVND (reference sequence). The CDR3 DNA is TGTGCCAGTAGTATAACCCTGCGGGGAGACTACGAGCAGTACTTC. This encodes CASSITLRGDYEQYF. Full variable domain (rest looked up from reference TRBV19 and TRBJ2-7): DGGITQSPKYLFRKEGQNVTLSCEQNLNHDAMYWYRQDPGQGLRLIYYSQIVNDFQKGDIAEGYSVSREKKESFPLTVTSAQKNPTAFYLCASSITLRGDYEQYFGPGTRLTVT.

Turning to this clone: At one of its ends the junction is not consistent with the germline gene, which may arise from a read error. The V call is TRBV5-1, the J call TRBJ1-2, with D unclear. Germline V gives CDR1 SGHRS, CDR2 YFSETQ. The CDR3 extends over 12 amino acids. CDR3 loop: CASSTGNYDYTF. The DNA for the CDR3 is TGCGCCAGCAGCACGGGGAACTATGACTACACCTTC.

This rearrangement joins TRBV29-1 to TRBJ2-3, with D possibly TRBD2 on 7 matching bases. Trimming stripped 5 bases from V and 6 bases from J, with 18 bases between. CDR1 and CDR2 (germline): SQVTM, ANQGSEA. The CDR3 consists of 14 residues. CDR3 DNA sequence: TGCAGCGTTCAGAGGGGGGGTTATGGGGATACGCAGTATTTT. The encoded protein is CSVQRGGYGDTQYF.

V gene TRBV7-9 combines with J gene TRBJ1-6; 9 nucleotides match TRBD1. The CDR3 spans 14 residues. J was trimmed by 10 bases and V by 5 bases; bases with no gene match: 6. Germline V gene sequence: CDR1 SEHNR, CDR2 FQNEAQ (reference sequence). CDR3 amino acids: CASSPGQGGSPLHF. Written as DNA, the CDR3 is TGTGCCAGCAGCCCGGGACAGGGAGGCTCACCCCTCCACTTT.

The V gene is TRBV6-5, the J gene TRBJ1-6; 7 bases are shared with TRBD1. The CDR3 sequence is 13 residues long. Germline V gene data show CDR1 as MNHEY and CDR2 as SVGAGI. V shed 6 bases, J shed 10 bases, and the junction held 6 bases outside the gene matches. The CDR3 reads CASRTTGVSPLHF. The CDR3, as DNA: TGTGCCAGCAGAACTACAGGGGTCTCACCCCTCCACTTT.

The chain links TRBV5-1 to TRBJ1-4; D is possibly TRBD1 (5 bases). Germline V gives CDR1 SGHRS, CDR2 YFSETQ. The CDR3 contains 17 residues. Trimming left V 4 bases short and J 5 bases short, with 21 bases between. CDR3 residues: CASSPSHDPTENEKLFF. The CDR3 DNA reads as TGCGCCAGCAGCCCCTCACACGATCCGACAGAGAATGAAAAACTGTTTTTT. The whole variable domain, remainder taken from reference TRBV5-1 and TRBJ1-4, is KAGVTQTPRYLIKTRGQQVTLSCSPISGHRSVSWYQQTPGQGLQFLFEYFSETQRNKGNFPGRFSGRQFSNSRSEMNVSTLELGDSALYLCASSPSHDPTENEKLFFGSGTQLSVL.

CDR3 coding DNA: TGCGCCAGCAGGGTTAGCGGGGAAGAGACCCAGTACTTC. As protein: CASRVSGEETQYF. The V and J genes are TRBV5-1 and TRBJ2-5, with 8 bases that match TRBD2. The CDR3 consists of 13 residues. Trimming took 5 bases from V and 3 from J; bases not matched to a gene: 3. CDR1 and CDR2 from the germline V gene are SGHRS and YFSETQ.

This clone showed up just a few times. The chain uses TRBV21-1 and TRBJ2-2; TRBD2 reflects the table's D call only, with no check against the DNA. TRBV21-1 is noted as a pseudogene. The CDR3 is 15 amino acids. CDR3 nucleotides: TGTGCCAGCAGCCTGTTAGACTCGAACACCGGGGAGCTGTTTTTT. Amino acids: CASSLLDSNTGELFF.